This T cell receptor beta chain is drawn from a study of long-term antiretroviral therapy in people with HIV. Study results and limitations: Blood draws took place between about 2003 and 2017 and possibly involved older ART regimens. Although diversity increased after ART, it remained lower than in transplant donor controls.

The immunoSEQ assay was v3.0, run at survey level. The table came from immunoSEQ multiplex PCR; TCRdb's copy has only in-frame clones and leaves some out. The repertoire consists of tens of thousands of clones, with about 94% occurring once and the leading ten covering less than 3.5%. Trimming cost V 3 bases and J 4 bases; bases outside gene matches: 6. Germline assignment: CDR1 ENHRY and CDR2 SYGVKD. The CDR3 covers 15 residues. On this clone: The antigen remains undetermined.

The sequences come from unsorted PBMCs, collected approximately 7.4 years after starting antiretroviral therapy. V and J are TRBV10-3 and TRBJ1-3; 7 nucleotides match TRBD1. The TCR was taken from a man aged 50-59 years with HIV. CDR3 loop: CAISEPTGAGNTIYF. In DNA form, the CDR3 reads TGTGCCATCAGTGAACCTACAGGGGCCGGAAACACCATATATTTT.